This T cell receptor beta chain was obtained from a study of glioma-infiltrating T cells after dendritic cell vaccination (dated by TCRdb to 2016 to 2017). Background on the whole study: A cohort of approximately 15 glioblastoma patients from Phase I and II dendritic cell vaccination trials was included, of whom 9 were newly diagnosed and 6 had recurrent disease. The vaccine was prepared from monocyte-derived dendritic cells that were cultured for roughly seven days with IL-4 and GM-CSF and then pulsed overnight with autologous tumor lysate. Patients received autologous tumor lysate-pulsed dendritic cell vaccination between about 2003 and 2013. Deep sequencing of TCR beta CDR3 regions was used to quantify tumor-infiltrating lymphocyte content and compare tumor and blood repertoires in dendritic cell-vaccinated glioblastoma patients. Each patient got three intradermal injections of the dendritic cell vaccine, spaced at biweekly intervals, in the arm below the axilla. Survival after dendritic cell vaccination was correlated with TCR sequencing metrics, including TIL content and tumor-blood repertoire overlap. Results and caveats for the whole study, not just this receptor: Higher estimated pretreatment TIL content predicted longer time to progression and overall survival after dendritic cell vaccination. The cohort was small and heterogeneous, with few patients having full blood and tumor sets and even fewer initial-recurrent tumor pairs. The three-group TCR overlap response model was characterized as speculative, and prospective validation of the model was stated to be required. TCR clonality showed no direct relationship with survival, which suggests that a diverse polyclonal response may be important.

Patients were selected for having adequate residual fresh-frozen tumor tissue and more than two years of available survival data. Molecular status otherwise varied across the glioblastoma patients, but none of them carried an isocitrate dehydrogenase mutation. PBMC were collected before vaccination, two weeks after the third vaccination, and at tumor progression when it occurred. Genomic DNA was extracted with the Qiagen DNeasy Blood extraction Kit. The immunoSEQ assay amplified TCRB CDR3 regions from approximately 2 micrograms of genomic DNA, or from all available DNA when less than that amount was available. Multiplex PCR used 60 forward primers for TCR V beta segments and 13 reverse primers for J beta segments. To estimate the number of reads per starting template, synthetic control templates were added to each sample at limiting dilution. The Illumina HiSeq System generated sequencing reads of 87 bp. Per the authors' processing: PCR and sequencing errors were removed by merging closely related sequences with a nearest neighbor algorithm. TCR overlap was defined as the percentage of unique tumor TCR beta sequences that were also present in the same patient's peripheral blood. Held by TCRdb, this immuneACCESS table contains in-frame sequences only and omits some clones. Under half of the omission traces to an unresolved V gene where checked; the cause of the rest is unknown. V, J and clone size are taken as reported in that table, and D and trimming were inferred from the DNA itself. The table for this sample lists fewer than 85,000 clones; approximately 90% of them were counted only once. The ten biggest clones cover about 3% of the sample.

Worth noting for this clone: Its antigen specificity is not known. No quality values exist for individual bases; no much larger clone is one base distant.

The sequencing used blood, collected before dendritic cell vaccination. The clonotype was recovered from a human donor with glioblastoma.

The nucleotide sequence is given as TGCGCCAGCAGCGTTGGGACAGAAGCCGACGGCTACACCTTC. This yields the protein CASSVGTEADGYTF. The chain is made from TRBV10-2 and TRBJ1-2, with 7 bases aligning to TRBD1. Reading the germline V gene gives CDR1 WSHSY and CDR2 SAAADI. There are 14 amino acids in the CDR3, from cysteine to phenylalanine inclusive. Just the 42-base CDR3 DNA is kept, in frame starting at base 1. For this chain, trimming is 6 bases at the V end and 8 bases at the J end, and the number of junction bases without a gene match is 12.